Listed below are T cell receptor beta chains from one sample, sequenced in a study of blood T cell repertoires in COVID-19. The protocol was immunoSEQ multiplex PCR, while the TCRdb copy is restricted to in-frame clones and leaves out a portion. The sample consists of 200,000 to 250,000 clones, around 88% of them appearing once. The sample was peripheral blood. The receptors here all came from an elderly woman with COVID-19, enrolled during active disease. Each CDR3 is given with its conserved first and last residue. A D gene is named only where the DNA matches it firmly.

J | D | V | CDR3
TRBJ2-7 | TRBD1 | TRBV6-5 | CASRVPGGSSYEQYF
TRBJ2-3 | TRBD2 | TRBV7-2 | CASSYGLAGGDTQYF
TRBJ2-3 | . | TRBV18 | CASSPPSSTDTQYF
TRBJ1-1 | . | TRBV12-3/TRBV12-4 | CASSLGQNTEAFF
TRBJ1-1 | TRBD1 | TRBV28 | CASSLRTGGMNTEAFF
TRBJ2-1 | TRBD1 | TRBV5-1 | CASSLRDRYNEQFF
TRBJ1-5 | . | TRBV10-3 | CAISAGNSNQPQHF
TRBJ1-3 | . | TRBV30 | CACPQGSGNTIYF
TRBJ1-1 | TRBD1 | TRBV4-1 | CASSQAGQTFMNTEAFF
TRBJ2-2 | . | TRBV21-1 | CATPPRVTGELFF
TRBJ2-3 | . | TRBV9 | CASSYFDYGTDTQYF
TRBJ1-5 | . | TRBV19 | CASSISPQGGNQPQHF
TRBJ2-7 | TRBD2 | TRBV7-2 | CASSLGLAGGEQYF
TRBJ2-2 | . | TRBV24-1 | CATSGAQGRSGTGELFF
TRBJ2-1 | TRBD2 | TRBV4-2 | CASSQEGLASGLYEQFF
TRBJ1-3 | . | TRBV5-6 | CASSLAARYSGNTIYF
TRBJ1-1 | . | TRBV9 | CASSVDGQAQNTEAFF
TRBJ2-1 | . | TRBV28 | CASFPILSSYNEQFF
TRBJ1-1 | . | TRBV14 | CASSLRGGGTEAFF
TRBJ2-3 | . | TRBV28 | CASSSGLVSTDTQYF
TRBJ1-1 | . | TRBV3-1/TRBV3-2 | CASSPARKDTEAFF
TRBJ1-5 | . | TRBV19 | CASRDNNNQPQHF
TRBJ1-2 | . | TRBV29-1 | CSVEGPTEDGYTF
TRBJ1-1 | . | TRBV27 | CASSLLFSGGTEAFF
TRBJ1-4 | . | TRBV12-3/TRBV12-4 | CASSLREKLFF
TRBJ1-5 | TRBD1 | TRBV19 | CASSPRTGASNQPQHF
TRBJ2-1 | TRBD2 | TRBV7-7 | CASSLTSGGGNEQFF
TRBJ2-1 | . | TRBV7-9 | CASSLGAGTSSYNEQFF
TRBJ1-1 | . | TRBV29-1 | CSGGGTRLNTEAFF
TRBJ1-1 | TRBD1 | TRBV3-1/TRBV3-2 | CASRGQPNTEAFF
TRBJ1-4 | . | TRBV6-1 | CASSDQPGLSNEKLFF
TRBJ1-6 | . | TRBV28 | CASIQLSSYNSPLHF
TRBJ2-1 | . | TRBV28 | CASSSPGGSSYNEQFF
TRBJ2-1 | TRBD2 | TRBV2 | CASSVEGLPYNEQFF